These T cell receptor beta chains were read from a single sample in a study of blood T cell repertoires in COVID-19. Measured with immunoSEQ multiplex PCR; TCRdb has only the in-frame clones, and not every one. The sample contains roughly 140,000 clones, roughly 85% of which appear only once. The sequencing sample was made of peripheral blood. The receptors originated from a man aged 45 to 65 with acute or convalescent COVID-19. Both conserved end residues are part of each CDR3. A D gene is named only where the DNA matches it firmly. Size values are once, few and many counts, or a class for expanded clones, and some rows have none.

D gene,V gene,clone size,J gene,CDR3 protein,CDR3 DNA
NA,TRBV28,NA,TRBJ2-2,CASSGTNTGELFF,TGTGCCAGCAGTGGCACGAACACCGGGGAGCTGTTTTTT
NA,TRBV19,NA,TRBJ2-2,CASSPRGGRDTGELFF,TGTGCCAGTAGTCCTCGCGGAGGGCGAGACACCGGGGAGCTGTTTTTT
NA,TRBV3-1/TRBV3-2,NA,TRBJ2-3,CASSQFNGMTDTQYF,TGTGCCAGCAGCCAATTTAACGGGATGACAGATACGCAGTATTTT
TRBD1,TRBV7-9,NA,TRBJ2-7,CASSSPGQGLYEQYF,TGTGCCAGCAGCTCGCCGGGACAGGGACTTTACGAGCAGTACTTC
NA,TRBV6-5,NA,TRBJ1-6,CASSYVQRNSPLHF,TGTGCCAGCAGTTACGTACAGAGAAATTCACCCCTCCACTTT
NA,TRBV10-1,NA,TRBJ2-1,CATKGGNNEQFF,TGCGCCACCAAAGGCGGGAACAATGAGCAGTTCTTC
NA,TRBV7-2,once,TRBJ1-2,CASSLQSNYGYTF,TGTGCCAGCAGTCTGCAGTCTAACTATGGCTACACCTTC
NA,TRBV28,NA,TRBJ1-1,CASSLYPGESEAFF,TGTGCCAGCAGTTTGTACCCGGGGGAAAGTGAAGCTTTCTTT
TRBD1,TRBV10-2,NA,TRBJ1-1,CASRITGDTEAFF,TGCGCCAGCCGCATTACAGGGGACACTGAAGCTTTCTTT
NA,TRBV7-9,once,TRBJ2-7,CASSTGIPYEQYF,TGTGCCAGCAGCACCGGGATCCCCTACGAGCAGTACTTC
TRBD2,TRBV25-1,NA,TRBJ2-3,CASSATGLAGALDTQYF,TGTGCCAGCAGCGCGACGGGACTAGCGGGAGCTCTAGATACGCAGTATTTT
TRBD2,TRBV7-3,NA,TRBJ2-3,CASSLILAGGGDTQYF,TGTGCCAGCAGCTTAATTCTAGCGGGGGGCGGAGATACGCAGTATTTT
NA,TRBV7-9,NA,TRBJ1-2,CASSPRRDTIPLYGYTF,TGTGCCAGCAGCCCCAGACGGGACACTATTCCCTTGTATGGCTACACCTTC
NA,TRBV6-5,NA,TRBJ2-2,CASSLSTGELFF,TGTGCCAGCAGCCTAAGTACCGGGGAGCTGTTTTTT
NA,TRBV27,NA,TRBJ1-6,CASSFSQNLYNSPLHF,TGTGCCAGCAGTTTCTCACAGAACCTCTATAATTCACCCCTCCACTTT
NA,TRBV6-5,NA,TRBJ1-2,CASSYSRTSNYGYTF,TGTGCCAGCAGTTACTCCAGGACATCCAACTATGGCTACACCTTC
TRBD2,TRBV6-4,once,TRBJ2-3,CASSDSVAGGNTDTQYF,TGTGCCAGCAGTGACTCCGTAGCGGGGGGCAACACAGATACGCAGTATTTT
TRBD1,TRBV25-1,NA,TRBJ2-1,CASSEGTGPYNEQFF,TGTGCCAGCAGTGAGGGGACAGGGCCCTACAATGAGCAGTTCTTC
TRBD2,TRBV9,NA,TRBJ2-5,CASSVAGGRLETQYF,TGTGCCAGCAGCGTAGCGGGGGGGAGGCTAGAGACCCAGTACTTC
TRBD1,TRBV7-8,NA,TRBJ1-6,CASSLRTGDDPLHF,TGTGCCAGCAGCTTACGGACAGGGGACGATCCCCTCCACTTT
TRBD1,TRBV6-5,NA,TRBJ2-5,CASSYRTGRSQYF,TGTGCCAGCAGTTACAGGACAGGGAGGTCCCAGTACTTC
TRBD2,TRBV11-2,NA,TRBJ2-1,CASTTGRAGDEQFF,TGTGCCAGCACCACCGGGAGGGCCGGAGACGAGCAGTTCTTC
TRBD1,TRBV7-9,NA,TRBJ2-7,CASSLPRDRVGAYEQYF,TGTGCCAGCAGCTTACCCCGGGACAGGGTCGGGGCCTACGAGCAGTACTTC
TRBD1,TRBV5-1,NA,TRBJ2-1,CASSFTDRENNEQFF,TGCGCCAGCAGCTTCACTGACAGGGAAAACAATGAGCAGTTCTTC
NA,TRBV9,NA,TRBJ1-2,CASSGQGIHGYTF,TGTGCCAGCAGCGGGCAGGGAATCCATGGCTACACCTTC
TRBD2,TRBV30,NA,TRBJ2-5,CAWSGLLADQETQYF,TGTGCCTGGAGTGGCCTACTAGCGGACCAAGAGACCCAGTACTTC
TRBD2,TRBV27,NA,TRBJ2-7,CASRRLAGGYEQYF,TGTGCCAGCAGACGACTAGCGGGAGGCTACGAGCAGTACTTC
TRBD2,TRBV7-2,NA,TRBJ2-2,CASSLGGGSEAGELFF,TGTGCCAGCAGCTTAGGGGGAGGGTCGGAGGCCGGGGAGCTGTTTTTT
TRBD1,TRBV11-2,few,TRBJ2-1,CASSSPGTGSSYNEQFF,TGTGCCAGCAGCTCCCCCGGGACAGGGAGCTCCTACAATGAGCAGTTCTTC
NA,TRBV4-2,few,TRBJ1-1,CASSQGAGATEAFF,TGTGCCAGCAGCCAAGGGGCAGGGGCCACTGAAGCTTTCTTT
NA,TRBV2,NA,TRBJ1-6,CASSREQGNSPLHF,TGTGCCAGTTCTCGTGAGCAGGGGAATTCACCCCTCCACTTT
TRBD1,TRBV30,NA,TRBJ1-1,CAWSVLRTGERQAFF,TGTGCCTGGAGTGTACTCAGGACAGGGGAGCGTCAAGCTTTCTTT
NA,TRBV6-5,NA,TRBJ1-2,CASSYSSSNFYGYTF,TGTGCCAGCAGTTACTCGTCTTCCAACTTCTATGGCTACACCTTC
TRBD1,TRBV18,NA,TRBJ1-2,CASSPGTGRANYGYTF,TGTGCCAGCTCACCCGGGACAGGCCGAGCTAACTATGGCTACACCTTC
NA,TRBV2,once,TRBJ2-1,CASSVGQGGNEQFF,TGTGCCAGCAGTGTAGGGCAGGGGGGCAATGAGCAGTTCTTC
TRBD2,TRBV11-3,NA,TRBJ2-1,CASSSQGVAGGVYNEQFF,TGTGCCAGCAGCTCCCAGGGCGTAGCGGGAGGGGTGTACAATGAGCAGTTCTTC
TRBD2,TRBV11-2,once,TRBJ2-2,CASSSWLAGNTGELFF,TGTGCCAGCTCCTCCTGGCTAGCGGGAAACACCGGGGAGCTGTTTTTT
NA,TRBV3-1/TRBV3-2,NA,TRBJ2-1,CASSQDTQGWYNEQFF,TGTGCCAGCAGCCAAGATACTCAGGGGTGGTACAATGAGCAGTTCTTC
TRBD1,TRBV11-2,NA,TRBJ1-1,CASSPDRGTEAFF,TGTGCCAGCAGCCCGGACAGGGGAACTGAAGCTTTCTTT
TRBD2,TRBV7-9,NA,TRBJ2-1,CASSLMSSGSRYNEQFF,TGTGCCAGCAGCTTAATGTCTAGCGGGAGTCGGTACAATGAGCAGTTCTTC
NA,TRBV7-8,NA,TRBJ1-5,CASSPVGGSQPQHF,TGTGCCAGCAGCCCTGTAGGGGGATCCCAGCCCCAGCATTTT
TRBD1,TRBV7-2,NA,TRBJ1-1,CASSRTGGTTEAFF,TGTGCCAGCAGCCGGACAGGGGGGACCACTGAAGCTTTCTTT